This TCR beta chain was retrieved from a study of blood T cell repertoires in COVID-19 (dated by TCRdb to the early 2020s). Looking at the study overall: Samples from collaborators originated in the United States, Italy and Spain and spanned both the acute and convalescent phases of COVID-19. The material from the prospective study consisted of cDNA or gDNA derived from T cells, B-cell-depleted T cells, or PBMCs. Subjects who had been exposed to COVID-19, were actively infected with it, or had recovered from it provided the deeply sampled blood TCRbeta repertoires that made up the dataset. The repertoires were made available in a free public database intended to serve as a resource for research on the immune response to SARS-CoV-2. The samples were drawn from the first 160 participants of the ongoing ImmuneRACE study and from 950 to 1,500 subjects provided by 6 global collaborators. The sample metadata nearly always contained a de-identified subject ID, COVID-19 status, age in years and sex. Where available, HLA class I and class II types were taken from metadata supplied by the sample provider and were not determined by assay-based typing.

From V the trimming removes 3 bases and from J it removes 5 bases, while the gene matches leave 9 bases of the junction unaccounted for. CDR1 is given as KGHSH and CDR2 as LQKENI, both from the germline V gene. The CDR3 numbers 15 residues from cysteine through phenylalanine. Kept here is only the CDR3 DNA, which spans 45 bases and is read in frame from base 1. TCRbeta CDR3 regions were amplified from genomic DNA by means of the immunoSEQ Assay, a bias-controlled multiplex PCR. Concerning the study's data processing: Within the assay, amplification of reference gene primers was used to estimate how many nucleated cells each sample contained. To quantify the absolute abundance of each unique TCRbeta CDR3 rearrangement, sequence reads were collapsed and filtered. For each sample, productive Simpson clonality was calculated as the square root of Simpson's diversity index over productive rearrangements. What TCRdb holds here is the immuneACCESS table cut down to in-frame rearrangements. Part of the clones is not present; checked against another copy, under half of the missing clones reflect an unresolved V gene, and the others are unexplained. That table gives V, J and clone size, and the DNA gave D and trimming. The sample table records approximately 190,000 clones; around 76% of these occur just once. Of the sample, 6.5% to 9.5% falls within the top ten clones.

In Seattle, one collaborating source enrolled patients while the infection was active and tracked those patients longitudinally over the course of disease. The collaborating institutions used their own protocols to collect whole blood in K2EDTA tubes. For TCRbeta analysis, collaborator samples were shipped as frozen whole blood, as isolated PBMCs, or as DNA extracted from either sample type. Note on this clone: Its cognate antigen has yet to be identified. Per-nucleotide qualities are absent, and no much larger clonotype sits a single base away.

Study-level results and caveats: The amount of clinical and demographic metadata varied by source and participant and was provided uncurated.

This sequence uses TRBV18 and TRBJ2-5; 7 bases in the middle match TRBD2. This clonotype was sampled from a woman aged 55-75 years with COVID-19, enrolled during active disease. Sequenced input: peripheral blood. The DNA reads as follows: TGTGCCAGCTCACCTAGTACGGGGGGTCAGGAGACCCAGTACTTC. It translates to CASSPSTGGQETQYF.